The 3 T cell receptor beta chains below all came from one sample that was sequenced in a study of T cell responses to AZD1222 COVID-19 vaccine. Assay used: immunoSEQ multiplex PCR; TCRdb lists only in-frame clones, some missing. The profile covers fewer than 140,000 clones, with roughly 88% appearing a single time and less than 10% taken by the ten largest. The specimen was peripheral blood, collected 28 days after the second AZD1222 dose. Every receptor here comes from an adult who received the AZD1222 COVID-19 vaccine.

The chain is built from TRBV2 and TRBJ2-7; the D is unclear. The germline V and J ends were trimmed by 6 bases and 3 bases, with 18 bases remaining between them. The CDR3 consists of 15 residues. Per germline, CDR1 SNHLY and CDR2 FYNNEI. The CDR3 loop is CASSPSYSKHYEQYF. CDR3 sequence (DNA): TGTGCCAGCAGCCCGTCCTACAGTAAACACTACGAGCAGTACTTC.

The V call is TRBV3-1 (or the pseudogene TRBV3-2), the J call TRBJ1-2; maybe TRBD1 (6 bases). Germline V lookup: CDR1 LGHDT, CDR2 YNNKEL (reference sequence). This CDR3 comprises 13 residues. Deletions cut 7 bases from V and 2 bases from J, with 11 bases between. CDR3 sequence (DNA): TGTGCCAGCACCATACAGGGAAACTATGGCTACACCTTC. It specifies CASTIQGNYGYTF.

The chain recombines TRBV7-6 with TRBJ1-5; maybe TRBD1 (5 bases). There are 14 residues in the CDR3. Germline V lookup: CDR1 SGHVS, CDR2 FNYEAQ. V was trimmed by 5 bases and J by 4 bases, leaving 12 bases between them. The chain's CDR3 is CASSPAGGNQPQHF. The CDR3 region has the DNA TGTGCCAGCAGCCCGGCCGGGGGTAATCAGCCCCAGCATTTT.